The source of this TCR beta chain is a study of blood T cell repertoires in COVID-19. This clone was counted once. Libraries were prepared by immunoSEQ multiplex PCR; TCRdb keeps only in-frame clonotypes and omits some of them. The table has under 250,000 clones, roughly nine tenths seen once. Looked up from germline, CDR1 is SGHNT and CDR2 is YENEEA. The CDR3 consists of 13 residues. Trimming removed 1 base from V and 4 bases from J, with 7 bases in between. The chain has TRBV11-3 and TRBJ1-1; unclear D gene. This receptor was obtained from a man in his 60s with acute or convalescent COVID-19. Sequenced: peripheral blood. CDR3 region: CASSLAGATEAFF. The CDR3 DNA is TGTGCCAGCAGCTTAGCAGGTGCCACTGAAGCTTTCTTT. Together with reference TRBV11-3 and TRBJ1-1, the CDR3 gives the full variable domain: EAGVVQSPRYKIIEKKQPVAFWCNPISGHNTLYWYLQNLGQGPELLIRYENEEAVDDSQLPKDRFSAERLKGVDSTLKIQPAELGDSAVYLCASSLAGATEAFFGQGTRLTVV.